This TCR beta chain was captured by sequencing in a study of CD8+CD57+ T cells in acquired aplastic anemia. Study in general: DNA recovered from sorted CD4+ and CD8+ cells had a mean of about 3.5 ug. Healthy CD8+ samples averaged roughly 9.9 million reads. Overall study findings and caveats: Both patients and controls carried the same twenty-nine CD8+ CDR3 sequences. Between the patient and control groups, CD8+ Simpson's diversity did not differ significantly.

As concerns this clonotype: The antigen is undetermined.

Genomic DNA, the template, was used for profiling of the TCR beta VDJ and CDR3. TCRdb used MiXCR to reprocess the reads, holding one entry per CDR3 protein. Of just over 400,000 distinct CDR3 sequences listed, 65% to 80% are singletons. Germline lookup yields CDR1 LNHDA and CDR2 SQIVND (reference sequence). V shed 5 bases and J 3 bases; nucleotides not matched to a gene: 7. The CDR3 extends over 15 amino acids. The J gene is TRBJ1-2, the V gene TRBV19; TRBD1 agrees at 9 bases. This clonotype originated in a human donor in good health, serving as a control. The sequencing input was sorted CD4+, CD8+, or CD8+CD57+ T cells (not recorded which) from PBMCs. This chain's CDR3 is CASSPTGGEYYGYTF. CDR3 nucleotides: TGTGCCAGTAGTCCTACAGGGGGCGAGTACTATGGCTACACCTTC.